What follows is one T cell receptor beta chain and its context. This entry belongs to a study of blood T cell repertoires in COVID-19. Across the study: From T cells, B-cell-depleted T cells, or PBMCs came the material, which was cDNA or gDNA.

Clones were read by immunoSEQ multiplex PCR, and TCRdb kept only the in-frame ones, dropping some. The table lists approximately 280,000 clones, around 88% of them singletons. CDR3 length equals 16 residues. The V end was cut by 6 bases, the J end by 4 bases, with 19 bases between. The TCR comes from a man in his forties with acute or convalescent COVID-19. The gene calls are TRBV23-1 and TRBJ1-5; D perhaps matches TRBD1 (6 bases). TRBV23-1 is identified as an open reading frame with a role that is uncertain. Material: peripheral blood. The CDR3 region is CASRHKYRERNQPQHF. The CDR3 nucleotides are TGCGCCAGCAGACACAAGTACAGGGAGAGAAATCAGCCCCAGCATTTT.